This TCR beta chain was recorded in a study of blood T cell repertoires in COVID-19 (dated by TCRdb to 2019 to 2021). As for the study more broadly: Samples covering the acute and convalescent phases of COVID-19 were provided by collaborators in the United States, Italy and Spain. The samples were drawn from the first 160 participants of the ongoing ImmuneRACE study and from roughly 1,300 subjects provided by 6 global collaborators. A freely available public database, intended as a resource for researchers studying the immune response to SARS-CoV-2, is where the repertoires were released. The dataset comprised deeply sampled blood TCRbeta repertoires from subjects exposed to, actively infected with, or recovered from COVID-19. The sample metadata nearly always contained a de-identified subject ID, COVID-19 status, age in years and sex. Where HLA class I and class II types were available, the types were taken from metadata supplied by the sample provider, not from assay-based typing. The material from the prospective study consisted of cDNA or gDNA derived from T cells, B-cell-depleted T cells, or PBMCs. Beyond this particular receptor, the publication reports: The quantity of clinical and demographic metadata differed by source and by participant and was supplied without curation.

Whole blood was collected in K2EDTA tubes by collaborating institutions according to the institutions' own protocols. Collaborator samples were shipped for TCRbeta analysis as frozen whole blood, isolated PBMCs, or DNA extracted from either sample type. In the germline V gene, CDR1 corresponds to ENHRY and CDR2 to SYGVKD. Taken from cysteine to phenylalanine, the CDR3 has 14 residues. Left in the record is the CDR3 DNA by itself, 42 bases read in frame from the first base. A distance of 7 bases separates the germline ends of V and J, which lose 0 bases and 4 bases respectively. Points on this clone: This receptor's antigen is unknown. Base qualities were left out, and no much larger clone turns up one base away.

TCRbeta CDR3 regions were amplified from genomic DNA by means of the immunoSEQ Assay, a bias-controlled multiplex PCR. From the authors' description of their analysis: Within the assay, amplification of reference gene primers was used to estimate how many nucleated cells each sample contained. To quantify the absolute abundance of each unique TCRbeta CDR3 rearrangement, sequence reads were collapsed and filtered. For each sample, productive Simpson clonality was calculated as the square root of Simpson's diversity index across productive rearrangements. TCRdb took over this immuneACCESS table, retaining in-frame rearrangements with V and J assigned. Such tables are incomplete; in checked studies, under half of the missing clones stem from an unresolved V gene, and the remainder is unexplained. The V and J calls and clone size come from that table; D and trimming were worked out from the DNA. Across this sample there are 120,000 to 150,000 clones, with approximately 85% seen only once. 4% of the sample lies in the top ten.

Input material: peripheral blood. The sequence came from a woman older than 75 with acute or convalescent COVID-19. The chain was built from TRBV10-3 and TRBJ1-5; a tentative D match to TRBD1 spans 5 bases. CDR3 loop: CAISESTANQPQHF. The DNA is TGTGCCATCAGTGAGTCGACAGCTAATCAGCCCCAGCATTTT.